The rows below give T cell receptor beta chains drawn from one sample of a study of T-cell memory formation after mild COVID-19. TCRdb re-analysed the 5' RACE reads in MiXCR, keeping a single row per CDR3 protein. The sample consists of about 610,000 distinct CDR3 sequences, roughly 17% of them appearing once. The specimen sequenced was PBMCs or a T cell subset sorted from them (not recorded which). The receptors originated from an adult woman who had mild COVID-19 (a few samples of this study predate the infection). Cell type and time point are not known. Both conserved end residues are part of each CDR3. The D gene is left open where the match is weak. A row's size may be missing; if present it is once, few, many or a size class.

cdr3_aa,cdr3_nt,j_call,clone_size,v_call,d_call
CASSLGSWSQPQHF,TGTGCCAGCAGTTTAGGGAGCTGGAGTCAGCCCCAGCATTTT,TRBJ1-5,NA,TRBV12-3/TRBV12-4,NA
CASSQGTSVGNIQYF,TGCGCCAGCAGCCAAGGGACTAGTGTGGGAAACATTCAGTACTTC,TRBJ2-4,few,TRBV4-3,TRBD2
CSARSEGSYSNQPQHF,TGCAGTGCTAGGAGCGAAGGCTCCTATAGCAATCAGCCCCAGCATTTT,TRBJ1-5,NA,TRBV20-1,NA
CASSYQTPVSYGYTF,TGTGCCAGCAGCTATCAGACTCCTGTTAGCTATGGCTACACCTTC,TRBJ1-2,few,TRBV7-9,NA
CASSLSGGTVRLQYF,TGTGCCAGTAGTTTGTCCGGCGGAACAGTACGGTTGCAGTACTTC,TRBJ2-7,few,TRBV19,NA
CASSEPHGQGGGTEAFF,TGTGCCAGCAGTGAACCCCACGGACAGGGTGGGGGCACTGAAGCTTTCTTT,TRBJ1-1,NA,TRBV25-1,TRBD1
CASSFGGSGSYEQYF,TGTGCCAGCAGCTTTGGCGGGAGCGGGTCCTACGAGCAGTACTTC,TRBJ2-7,few,TRBV5-6,TRBD2
CASSPPGLQETQYF,TGTGCCAGCAGCCCCCCCGGACTCCAAGAGACCCAGTACTTC,TRBJ2-5,many,TRBV12-3/TRBV12-4,NA
CATSDFPSGRLNEQFF,TGTGCCACCAGTGATTTTCCCAGCGGGAGATTAAATGAGCAGTTCTTC,TRBJ2-1,many,TRBV24-1,TRBD2
CASSVGTSGSSTDTQYF,TGTGCCAGCAGCGTAGGGACTAGCGGGAGTTCCACAGATACGCAGTATTTT,TRBJ2-3,many,TRBV9,TRBD2
CAISEPDRGSEQFF,TGTGCCATCAGTGAGCCGGACAGGGGGTCTGAGCAGTTCTTC,TRBJ2-1,NA,TRBV10-3,TRBD1
CATGLAGRSSYNEQFF,TGTGCCACCGGACTAGCGGGACGGTCCTCCTACAATGAGCAGTTCTTC,TRBJ2-1,few,TRBV24-1,TRBD2
CASSSVPGGQEAFF,TGTGCCAGCAGCTCCGTCCCGGGGGGCCAAGAAGCTTTCTTT,TRBJ1-1,NA,TRBV7-8,NA
CASSLAESYEQYF,TGTGCCAGCAGCTTAGCCGAGTCCTACGAGCAGTACTTC,TRBJ2-7,NA,TRBV7-6,NA
CASSLSSMTWTGGYEQFF,TGTGCCAGCAGTTTATCCAGTATGACGTGGACAGGAGGTTATGAGCAGTTCTTC,TRBJ2-1,NA,TRBV27,TRBD1
CSVQENPNTEAFF,TGCAGCGTCCAGGAGAACCCAAACACTGAAGCTTTCTTT,TRBJ1-1,many,TRBV29-1,NA
CASSFSTSQLNTEAFF,TGTGCCAGCAGTTTCTCGACGTCGCAGCTGAACACTGAAGCTTTCTTT,TRBJ1-1,NA,TRBV12-3/TRBV12-4,NA
CASTLDGSRPYNEQFF,TGTGCCAGCACCCTAGACGGGAGCAGACCCTACAATGAGCAGTTCTTC,TRBJ2-1,NA,TRBV5-6,NA
CASSPSFVLRFDTEAFF,TGTGCCAGCAGTCCCAGTTTTGTTTTAAGGTTTGACACTGAAGCTTTCTTT,TRBJ1-1,NA,TRBV6-2/TRBV6-3,NA
CASSEAGTGGLEQYF,TGCGCCAGCAGCGAGGCCGGGACAGGGGGTCTCGAGCAGTACTTC,TRBJ2-7,NA,TRBV5-1,TRBD1
CASSRAEKGNEQYF,TGCGCCAGCAGCCGAGCCGAGAAGGGAAACGAGCAGTACTTC,TRBJ2-7,NA,TRBV4-1,NA
CASRLAGAYNEQFF,TGTGCCAGCAGACTAGCGGGAGCCTACAATGAGCAGTTCTTC,TRBJ2-1,few,TRBV12-3/TRBV12-4,TRBD2
CASSLDLRGREAFF,TGTGCCAGCAGCTTGGATCTCAGGGGACGCGAAGCTTTCTTT,TRBJ1-1,few,TRBV5-4,NA
CASSLEGSGGPIYNEQFF,TGCGCCAGCAGCTTGGAGGGTAGCGGGGGGCCTATCTACAATGAGCAGTTCTTC,TRBJ2-1,once,TRBV5-1,TRBD2
CASSLNTANYGYTF,TGTGCCAGCAGTTTAAACACAGCCAACTATGGCTACACCTTC,TRBJ1-2,few,TRBV12-3/TRBV12-4,NA
CASSFRVAGSYNEQFF,TGTGCCAGCAGTTTTCGGGTAGCGGGATCCTACAATGAGCAGTTCTTC,TRBJ2-1,few,TRBV27,TRBD2
CASSYPGLAGDEQYF,TGTGCCAGCAGTTATCCGGGACTAGCGGGAGACGAGCAGTACTTC,TRBJ2-7,NA,TRBV6-2/TRBV6-3,TRBD2
CASSNGHPRDEQYF,TGCGCCAGCAGCAACGGACACCCCCGGGACGAGCAGTACTTC,TRBJ2-7,few,TRBV5-1,NA
CASSLGWEETQYF,TGTGCCAGCAGCTTAGGATGGGAAGAGACCCAGTACTTC,TRBJ2-5,few,TRBV7-9,NA
CASSSGAGGLRAEAFF,TGTGCCAGCAGTTCGGGGGCCGGGGGGCTGAGAGCTGAAGCTTTCTTT,TRBJ1-1,few,TRBV27,NA
CSARVNLASGYEQYF,TGCAGTGCTAGAGTGAATTTGGCTAGCGGTTACGAGCAGTACTTC,TRBJ2-7,NA,TRBV20-1,TRBD2
CASSPGTSVHNEQFF,TGTGCCAGCAGCCCCGGGACTAGCGTTCACAATGAGCAGTTCTTC,TRBJ2-1,many,TRBV27,TRBD2
CASSLMGVTDTQYF,TGTGCCAGCAGCCTCATGGGAGTCACAGATACGCAGTATTTT,TRBJ2-3,NA,TRBV7-2,NA
CASSSAGTGNAFF,TGTGCCAGCAGCTCAGCCGGGACAGGGAATGCTTTCTTT,TRBJ1-1,few,TRBV7-3,TRBD1
CASSLTFQGGTDTQYF,TGTGCCAGCAGCTTAACGTTTCAGGGAGGCACAGATACGCAGTATTTT,TRBJ2-3,few,TRBV7-3,NA
CATSRRGVSYEQYF,TGTGCCACCAGTCGCCGTGGGGTTTCCTACGAGCAGTACTTC,TRBJ2-7,NA,TRBV15,NA
CATSRGGGGYEQYF,TGTGCCACCAGCAGAGGAGGAGGGGGCTACGAGCAGTACTTC,TRBJ2-7,few,TRBV15,NA
CASSSQRESYNEQFF,TGTGCCAGCAGCTCTCAGCGGGAGTCCTACAATGAGCAGTTCTTC,TRBJ2-1,many,TRBV13,TRBD2
CAISESTSGFYEQYF,TGTGCCATCAGTGAGTCGACTAGCGGGTTTTACGAGCAGTACTTC,TRBJ2-7,few,TRBV10-3,TRBD2
CASTTGISSYEQYF,TGTGCCAGCACCACAGGGATTAGCTCCTACGAGCAGTACTTC,TRBJ2-7,NA,TRBV7-9,NA
CASRRLSNNEQFF,TGTGCCAGCAGACGCTTAAGTAACAATGAGCAGTTCTTC,TRBJ2-1,NA,TRBV11-2,NA
CASSLGITDEQFF,TGTGCCAGCAGCCTGGGGATTACGGATGAGCAGTTCTTC,TRBJ2-1,few,TRBV12-3/TRBV12-4,NA
CASSPPGSSSYEQYF,TGTGCCAGCTCACCGCCAGGATCAAGCTCCTACGAGCAGTACTTC,TRBJ2-7,NA,TRBV18,NA
CASSDTAGRQETQYF,TGTGCCAGCAGTGATACGGCAGGGCGACAAGAGACCCAGTACTTC,TRBJ2-5,NA,TRBV6-4,NA
CAISESVAGGPNLSPTGQEQYF,TGTGCCATCAGTGAGTCGGTAGCGGGGGGTCCAAATTTATCTCCTACGGGTCAGGAGCAGTACTTC,TRBJ2-7,few,TRBV10-3,TRBD2
CSVTTPPGQGTEAFF,TGCAGCGTTACGACCCCCCCGGGACAGGGAACTGAAGCTTTCTTT,TRBJ1-1,NA,TRBV29-1,TRBD1
CASSLGDLLRDEQFF,TGTGCCAGCAGCTTAGGCGACTTGCTAAGAGATGAGCAGTTCTTC,TRBJ2-1,many,TRBV5-6,NA
CASGLLTPEQFF,TGTGCTAGTGGTTTGTTGACTCCAGAGCAGTTCTTC,TRBJ2-1,NA,TRBV12-5,NA
CAISVDIYGYTF,TGTGCCATCAGTGTTGACATCTATGGCTACACCTTC,TRBJ1-2,NA,TRBV10-3,NA
CASSSGTGRDEQYF,TGTGCCAGCAGCTCAGGGACGGGACGGGACGAGCAGTACTTC,TRBJ2-7,NA,TRBV11-3,NA
CASSLMGTRTDTQYF,TGTGCCAGCAGCTTAATGGGAACTCGCACAGATACGCAGTATTTT,TRBJ2-3,many,TRBV7-3,NA
CASSFIGGDEKLFF,TGTGCCAGCAGCTTCATAGGGGGCGATGAAAAACTGTTTTTT,TRBJ1-4,NA,TRBV7-8,TRBD1
CASSLGGGLYNEQFF,TGCGCCAGCAGCTTGGGCGGGGGGCTCTACAATGAGCAGTTCTTC,TRBJ2-1,NA,TRBV5-1,TRBD2
CASSVKIVTQYF,TGTGCCAGCAGCGTGAAGATAGTGACCCAGTACTTC,TRBJ2-5,few,TRBV12-3/TRBV12-4,NA
CASSKEASSSYNEQFF,TGTGCCAGTAGTAAGGAGGCTAGCAGCTCCTACAATGAGCAGTTCTTC,TRBJ2-1,few,TRBV19,NA
CASSTRNNEQFF,TGTGCCAGCAGCACTAGAAACAATGAGCAGTTCTTC,TRBJ2-1,NA,TRBV6-5,NA
CASSKAGGRETQYF,TGTGCCAGCAGCAAAGCTGGGGGGCGGGAGACCCAGTACTTC,TRBJ2-5,few,TRBV7-3,NA
CASRSGADTQYF,TGCGCCAGCAGAAGTGGGGCAGATACGCAGTATTTT,TRBJ2-3,NA,TRBV5-1,NA
CASSGGPPEDYGYTF,TGTGCCAGCAGCGGGGGACCGCCGGAGGACTATGGCTACACCTTC,TRBJ1-2,NA,TRBV5-6,NA
CASSSVDRTDTQYF,TGTGCCAGCAGCTCCGTAGACAGAACAGATACGCAGTATTTT,TRBJ2-3,NA,TRBV7-6,NA